The T cell receptor (beta chain) under discussion was sequenced for a study of blood T cell repertoires in COVID-19. CDR3 length: 12 residues. V lost 3 bases and J lost 3, with 4 bases in between. CDR1 and CDR2 from the germline V gene are KGHDR and SFDVKD. TCRdb keeps only in-frame clones here, not all; method: immunoSEQ multiplex PCR. The sample lists around 200,000 clones; about four fifths were seen once. Specimen: peripheral blood. The rearrangement uses TRBV24-1 and TRBJ1-2; the D is unclear. This TCR derives from a human donor in a cohort sampled during active COVID-19. CDR3 nucleotides: TGTGCCACCAGTGATCAATACTATGGCTACACCTTC. Residues: CATSDQYYGYTF.